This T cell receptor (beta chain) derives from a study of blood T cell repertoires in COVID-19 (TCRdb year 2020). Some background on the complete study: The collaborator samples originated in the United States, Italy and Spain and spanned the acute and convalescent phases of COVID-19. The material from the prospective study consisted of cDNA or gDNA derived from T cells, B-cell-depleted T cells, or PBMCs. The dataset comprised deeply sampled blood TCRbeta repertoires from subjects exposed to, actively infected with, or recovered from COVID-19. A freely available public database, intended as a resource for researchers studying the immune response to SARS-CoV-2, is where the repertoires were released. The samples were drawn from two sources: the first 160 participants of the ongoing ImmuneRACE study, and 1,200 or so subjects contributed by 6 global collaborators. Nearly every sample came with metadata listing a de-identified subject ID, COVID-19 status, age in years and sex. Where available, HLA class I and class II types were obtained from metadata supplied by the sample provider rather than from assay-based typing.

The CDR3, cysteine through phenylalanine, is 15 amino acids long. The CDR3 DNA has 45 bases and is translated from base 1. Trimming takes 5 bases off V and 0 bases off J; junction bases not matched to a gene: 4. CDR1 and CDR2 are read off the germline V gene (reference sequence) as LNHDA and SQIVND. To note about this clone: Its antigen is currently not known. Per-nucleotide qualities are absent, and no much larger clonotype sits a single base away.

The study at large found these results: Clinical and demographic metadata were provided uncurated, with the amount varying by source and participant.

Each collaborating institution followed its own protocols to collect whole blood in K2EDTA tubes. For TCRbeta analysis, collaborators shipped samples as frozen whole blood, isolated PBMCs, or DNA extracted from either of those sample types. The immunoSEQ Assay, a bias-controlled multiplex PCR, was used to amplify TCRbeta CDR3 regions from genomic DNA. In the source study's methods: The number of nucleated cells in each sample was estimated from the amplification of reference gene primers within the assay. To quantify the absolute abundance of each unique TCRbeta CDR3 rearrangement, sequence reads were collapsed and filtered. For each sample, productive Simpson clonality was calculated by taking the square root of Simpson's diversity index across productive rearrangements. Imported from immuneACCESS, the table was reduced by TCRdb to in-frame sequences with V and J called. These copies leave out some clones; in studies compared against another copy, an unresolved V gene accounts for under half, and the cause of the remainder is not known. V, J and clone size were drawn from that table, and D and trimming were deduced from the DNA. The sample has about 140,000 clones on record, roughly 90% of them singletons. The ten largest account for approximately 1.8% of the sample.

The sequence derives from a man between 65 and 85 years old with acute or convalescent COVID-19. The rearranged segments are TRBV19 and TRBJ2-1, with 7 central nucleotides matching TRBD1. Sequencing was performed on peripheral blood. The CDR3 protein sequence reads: CASSPDRSSYNEQFF. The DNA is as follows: TGTGCCAGTAGTCCGGACAGGAGCTCCTACAATGAGCAGTTCTTC.